One sample yielded the 18 T cell receptor beta chains listed below, sequenced in a study of T-cell reconstitution after alpha-beta-depleted transplantation in children. Preparation of the TCRbeta library involved a method that used unique molecular identifiers. TCRdb independently ran MiXCR on the PCR reads; one entry per CDR3 protein. The sample shows about 500,000 distinct CDR3 sequences, roughly 11% of them seen only once. The source material was PBMCs, mostly from graft donor cells, sampled 180 days after TCRalphabeta/CD19-depleted stem cell transplant. The receptors were gathered from a female patient aged 2 to 10 who had a stem cell transplant for aplastic anemia, so the T cells may come from the graft donor.

In this sample, this clonotype turned up a few times. The chain couples TRBV20-1 to TRBJ2-7; TRBD1 might be the D (6 bases). CDR3 length: 16 amino acids. Germline V gene sequence: CDR1 DFQATT, CDR2 SNEGSKA (reference sequence). V dropped 0 bases and J dropped 0 bases, with 15 bases sitting between them. CDR3: CSARDGGRARSYEQYF. CDR3 coding DNA: TGCAGTGCTAGAGATGGGGGCCGCGCCCGCTCCTACGAGCAGTACTTC.

V is TRBV7-9 and J is TRBJ2-3; 16 bases are a match to TRBD2. CDR1 SEHNR and CDR2 FQNEAQ come from the germline V gene (reference sequence). The CDR3 is 16 residues long. V was clipped by 5 bases and J by 4 bases; unmatched bases: 3. Written as DNA, the CDR3 is TGTGCCAGCAGCCAAGGGACTAGCGGGGGGGCAGATACGCAGTATTTT. This translates into CASSQGTSGGADTQYF.

This clonotype has more than one count but fewer than ten. V and J are TRBV7-9 and TRBJ2-3, with D unresolved. V was clipped by 2 bases and J by 10 bases, with 16 bases between them. Germline CDR1 reads SEHNR; CDR2 reads FQNEAQ (reference sequence). The CDR3 loop spans 14 amino acids. The CDR3 region is CASSLPWTRVAQYF. The DNA of the CDR3 is TGTGCCAGCAGCTTACCCTGGACCCGGGTCGCGCAGTATTTT.

This rearrangement joins TRBV4-3 to TRBJ2-1; 7 nucleotides match TRBD2. This CDR3 contains 16 residues. Trimming took 2 bases from V and 6 from J; bases not matched to a gene: 10. The germline CDR1 and CDR2 sequences are LGHNA and YSLEER. CDR3 sequence reads: CASSQPPGLLTNEQFF. The DNA of the CDR3 is TGCGCCAGCAGCCAACCCCCGGGACTACTCACCAATGAGCAGTTCTTC.

This clonotype was observed at least ten times. V is TRBV28 and J is TRBJ1-5; a weak D match, TRBD1 (6 bases). Trimming shortened V by 7 bases and J by 7 bases, and 17 bases separated the two germline ends. From germline, CDR1 is MDHEN and CDR2 SYDVKM. This CDR3 is 14 amino acids long. CDR3 DNA sequence: TGTGCCAGCACCCCTTGGAGGACAGACCAGCCCCAGCATTTT. It codes for CASTPWRTDQPQHF.

The V and J genes are TRBV6-5 and TRBJ1-2, with D unclear. Germline V gene lookup returns CDR1 MNHEY and CDR2 SVGAGI. This CDR3 spans 14 amino acids. V dropped 1 base and J dropped 6 bases, with 12 bases sitting between them. DNA of the CDR3: TGTGCCAGCAGTTACTATCCCCTAGCCGATGGCTACACCTTC. Protein sequence: CASSYYPLADGYTF.

This sequence joins TRBV5-1 and TRBJ1-1, with D hard to call. V gave up 5 bases and J gave up 1 base, with 12 bases separating them. Germline assignment: CDR1 SGHRS and CDR2 YFSETQ. The CDR3 is 14 amino acids. For the CDR3, the DNA is TGCGCCAGCAGGGTCCTAGCAAAGAACACTGAAGCTTTCTTT. Protein: CASRVLAKNTEAFF.

This clonotype was observed at least ten times. This chain connects TRBV27 to TRBJ2-7, with 7 nucleotides matching TRBD1. The junction had 7 bases not matched to a gene; V was cut back by 6 bases and J by 5 bases. Per germline, CDR1 MNHEY and CDR2 SMNVEV (reference sequence). This CDR3 contains 13 residues. The CDR3: CASSPDRADEQYF. The CDR3 DNA reads TGTGCCAGCAGCCCTGACAGGGCGGACGAGCAGTACTTC.

The rearrangement joins TRBV7-8 to TRBJ2-1; 10 nucleotides line up with TRBD2. Germline CDR1 SGHVS, CDR2 FQNEAQ. CDR3 length: 16 amino acids. V lost 0 bases to trimming and J lost 7 bases; unmatched junction nucleotides: 6. This CDR3 reads CASSLAVSGRRNEQFF. In DNA form, the CDR3 reads TGTGCCAGCAGCTTAGCGGTTAGCGGGAGGCGAAATGAGCAGTTCTTC.

Of note for this clonotype: One junction end disagrees with the germline gene, perhaps due to a read error. This sequence joins TRBV13 and TRBJ2-7; unclear D gene. The V gene's germline CDR1 is PRHDT and CDR2 FYEKMQ (reference sequence). CDR3 length: 11 residues. CDR3 amino acids: CAGSLSYEQYF. The CDR3 DNA follows: TGTGCCGGCAGCTTATCCTACGAGCAGTACTTC.

The gene calls are TRBV20-1 and TRBJ2-1; TRBD2 aligns across 12 bases. In germline, CDR1 is DFQATT, CDR2 SNEGSKA (reference sequence). Trimming at V came to 5 bases and at J to 4 bases, leaving 9 bases not matched to a gene. The CDR3 is 16 residues long. The CDR3 bases are TGCAGTGCTGAGAGCACGACTAGCGGGAGTTACAATGAGCAGTTCTTC. Amino acids: CSAESTTSGSYNEQFF.

This clonotype has ten or more counts. CDR3 coding DNA: TGTGCCAGCAGCCACCGAGGGGGGTTCGAGCAGTACTTC. Its translation is CASSHRGGFEQYF. The chain is built from TRBV3-1 and TRBJ2-7; D tentatively reads TRBD1 or TRBD2 (6 bases each). The V gene lost 3 bases and the J gene lost 6 bases, with 12 bases spanning the gap. The V gene's germline CDR1 is LGHDT and CDR2 YNNKEL (reference sequence). The CDR3 is made up of 13 amino acids.

This chain joins TRBV12-3 or TRBV12-4 and TRBJ2-1; 7 bases line up with TRBD2. This CDR3 contains 14 residues. V gave up 3 bases and J gave up 7 bases; unmatched junction bases: 6. Here the CDR3 DNA reads TGTGCCAGCAGTTTCGGACTAGGGCGGAATGAGCAGTTCTTC. Its translation: CASSFGLGRNEQFF.

This chain links TRBV28 with TRBJ2-3, with 12 bases that match TRBD1. The CDR3 extends over 22 amino acids. The germline CDR1 and CDR2 sequences are MDHEN and SYDVKM. The ends lost 4 bases at V and 2 bases at J; junction bases unmatched: 22. CDR3 in amino acids: CASSSPRWDRGRRSIPTDTQYF. The CDR3 bases are TGTGCCAGCAGTTCCCCACGTTGGGACAGGGGGCGTCGAAGTATCCCCACAGATACGCAGTATTTT.

The J gene is TRBJ2-7, the V gene TRBV28; no clear D gene. Trimming left V 5 bases short and J 4 bases short, with 21 bases between. The length of the CDR3 is 16 residues. CDR1 is MDHEN, CDR2 SYDVKM, per germline. CDR3 amino acids: CASSPVRVTLVYEQYV. CDR3 in DNA: TGTGCCAGCAGTCCTGTCCGGGTTACTCTGGTGTACGAGCAGTACGTC.

This clonotype came up a few times. V and J are TRBV5-1 and TRBJ2-2, with 8 bases aligning to TRBD1. The CDR3 length is 16 residues. Germline V gene lookup returns CDR1 SGHRS and CDR2 YFSETQ. The V segment lost 2 bases and the J segment 5 bases; nucleotides outside the gene matches: 8. The CDR3 loop is CASSFDRTGRTGELFF. CDR3 nucleotide sequence: TGCGCCAGCAGCTTTGACAGGACAGGGAGAACCGGGGAGCTGTTTTTT.

This clonotype came up a few times. V is TRBV20-1 and J is TRBJ1-5; the D gene is possibly TRBD1 (5 bases). V dropped 1 base and J dropped 1 base, with 14 bases sitting between them. This CDR3 contains 16 residues. Germline CDR1 DFQATT, CDR2 SNEGSKA (reference sequence). CDR3 sequence reads: CSARVGGTGSNQPQHF. The CDR3 nucleotides read TGCAGTGCTAGAGTGGGGGGGACGGGGAGCAATCAGCCCCAGCATTTT.

J is TRBJ2-7 and V is TRBV20-1, with TRBD2 identical over 8 bases. Germline V gene data show CDR1 as DFQATT and CDR2 as SNEGSKA (reference sequence). CDR3 length equals 15 residues. This CDR3 reads CSLVPSGPFSYEQYV. The CDR3 region has the DNA TGCAGCCTTGTCCCTAGCGGGCCTTTCTCCTACGAGCAGTACGTC.